This T cell receptor beta chain stems from a study of T-cell memory formation after mild COVID-19. Turning to the study itself: For the most part, TCR clusters were specific to one donor. Overall study findings and caveats: Contracting clones from day 15 to 85 showed balanced CD4/CD8; later expanders favored CD4+. Shrinking CD4+ clones were chiefly CM and EM; CD8+ ones were chiefly EMRA.

TCRdb reanalysed the 5' RACE reads using MiXCR and keeps one entry per CDR3 protein. The sample has 120,000 or so distinct CDR3 sequences, approximately 5.9% seen once. This clonotype was detected a few times. Its antigen remains unidentified. Germline CDR1 and CDR2: SGDLS and YYNGEE. V lost 0 bases and J lost 5; bases outside the gene matches: 6. This CDR3 contains 16 residues. The sample comprised PBMCs or a T cell subset sorted from them (not recorded which). J is TRBJ2-3 and V is TRBV9; 10 nucleotides agree with TRBD2. This receptor was obtained from an adult woman who had mild COVID-19 (a few samples of this study predate the infection). Cell type and time point are not known. Here the CDR3 DNA reads TGTGCCAGCAGCGTAGCTAGCGGGAGAGTCGGAGATACGCAGTATTTT. Protein sequence: CASSVASGRVGDTQYF.